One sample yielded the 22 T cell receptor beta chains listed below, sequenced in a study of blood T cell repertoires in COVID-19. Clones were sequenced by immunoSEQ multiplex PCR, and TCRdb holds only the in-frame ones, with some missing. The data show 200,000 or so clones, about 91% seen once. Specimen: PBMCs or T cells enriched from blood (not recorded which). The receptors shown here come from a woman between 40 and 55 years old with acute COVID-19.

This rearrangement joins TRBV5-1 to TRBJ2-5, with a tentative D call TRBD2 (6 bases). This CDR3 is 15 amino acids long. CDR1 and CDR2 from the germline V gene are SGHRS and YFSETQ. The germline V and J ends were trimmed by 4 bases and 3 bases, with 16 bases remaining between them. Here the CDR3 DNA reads TGCGCCAGCAGCCCCGGGAGTCGAGGGGAAGAGACCCAGTACTTC. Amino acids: CASSPGSRGEETQYF.

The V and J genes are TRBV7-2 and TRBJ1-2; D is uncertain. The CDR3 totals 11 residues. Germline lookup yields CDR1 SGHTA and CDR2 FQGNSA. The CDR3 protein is CGEEYDYGYTF. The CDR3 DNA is TGTGGTGAGGAGTACGACTATGGCTACACCTTC.

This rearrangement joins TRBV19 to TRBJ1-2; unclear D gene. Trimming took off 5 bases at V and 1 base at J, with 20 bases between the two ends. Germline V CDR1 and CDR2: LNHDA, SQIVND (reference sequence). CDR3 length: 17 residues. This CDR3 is CASSPPPSTVYNYGYTF. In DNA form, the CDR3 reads TGTGCCAGTAGTCCACCCCCTAGCACCGTATATAACTATGGCTACACCTTC.

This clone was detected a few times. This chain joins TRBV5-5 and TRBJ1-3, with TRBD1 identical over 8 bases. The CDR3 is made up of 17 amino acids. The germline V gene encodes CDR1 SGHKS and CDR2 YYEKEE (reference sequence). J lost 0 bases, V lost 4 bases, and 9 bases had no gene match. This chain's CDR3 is CASSLKDRVPSGNTIYF. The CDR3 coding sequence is TGTGCCAGCAGCCTAAAGGACAGGGTGCCCTCTGGAAACACCATATATTTT.

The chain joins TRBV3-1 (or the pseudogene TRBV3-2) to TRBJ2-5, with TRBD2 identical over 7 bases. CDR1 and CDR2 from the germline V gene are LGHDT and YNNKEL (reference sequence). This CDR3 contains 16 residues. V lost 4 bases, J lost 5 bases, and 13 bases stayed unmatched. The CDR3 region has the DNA TGTGCCAGCAGCCTAAGAGCCCGACTAGCAGGGGAGACCCAGTACTTC. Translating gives CASSLRARLAGETQYF.

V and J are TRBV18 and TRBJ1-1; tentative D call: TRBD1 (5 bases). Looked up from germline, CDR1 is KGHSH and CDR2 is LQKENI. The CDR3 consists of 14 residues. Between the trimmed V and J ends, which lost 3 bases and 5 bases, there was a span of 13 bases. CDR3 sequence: CASSPEGRVTEAFF. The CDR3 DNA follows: TGTGCCAGCTCACCGGAGGGCAGGGTGACTGAAGCTTTCTTT.

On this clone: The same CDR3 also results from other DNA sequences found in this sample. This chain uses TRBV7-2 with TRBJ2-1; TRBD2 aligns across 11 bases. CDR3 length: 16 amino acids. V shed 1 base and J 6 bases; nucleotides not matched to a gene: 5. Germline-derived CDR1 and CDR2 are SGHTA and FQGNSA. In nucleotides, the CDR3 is TGTGCCAGCAGCTTAGGCCTAGCGGGAGGAGGCAATGAGCAGTTCTTC. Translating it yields CASSLGLAGGGNEQFF.

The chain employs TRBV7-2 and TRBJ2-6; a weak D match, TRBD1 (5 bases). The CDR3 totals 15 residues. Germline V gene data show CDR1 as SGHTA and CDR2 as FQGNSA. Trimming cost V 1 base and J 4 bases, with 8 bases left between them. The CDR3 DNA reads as TGTGCCAGCAGCTTAGTAGGGGCCGGGGCCAACGTCCTGACTTTC. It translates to CASSLVGAGANVLTF. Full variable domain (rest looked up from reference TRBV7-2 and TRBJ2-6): GAGVSQSPSNKVTEKGKDVELRCDPISGHTALYWYRQSLGQGLEFLIYFQGNSAPDKSGLPSDRFSAERTGGSVSTLTIQRTQQEDSAVYLCASSLVGAGANVLTFGAGSRLTVL.

DNA of the CDR3: TGTGCCAGCAGCCCCCCGGTCTATAATTCACCCCTCCACTTT. Its translation is CASSPPVYNSPLHF. This chain joins TRBV7-2 and TRBJ1-6; D not resolved. The germline gives CDR1 SGHTA, CDR2 FQGNSA. Deletions cut 5 bases from V and 3 bases from J, with 8 bases between. The CDR3 is 14 residues long. The full variable domain, in which reference TRBV7-2 and TRBJ1-6 provide the parts outside the CDR3, is GAGVSQSPSNKVTEKGKDVELRCDPISGHTALYWYRQSLGQGLEFLIYFQGNSAPDKSGLPSDRFSAERTGGSVSTLTIQRTQQEDSAVYLCASSPPVYNSPLHFGNGTRLTVT.

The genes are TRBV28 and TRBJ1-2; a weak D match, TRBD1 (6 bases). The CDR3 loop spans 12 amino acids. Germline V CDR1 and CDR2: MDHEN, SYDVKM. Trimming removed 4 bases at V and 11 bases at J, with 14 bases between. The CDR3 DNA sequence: TGTGCCAGCAGTTACAGGGCCTACGGATACACCTTC. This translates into CASSYRAYGYTF.

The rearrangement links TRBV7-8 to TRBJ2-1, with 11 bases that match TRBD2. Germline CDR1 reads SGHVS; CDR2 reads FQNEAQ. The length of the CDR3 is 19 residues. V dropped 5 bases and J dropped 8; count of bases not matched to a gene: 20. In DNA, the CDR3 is TGTGCCAGCAGCCCTTCTGGGGGACTAGCGGTTCTAACGCAGGATGAGCAGTTCTTC. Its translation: CASSPSGGLAVLTQDEQFF.

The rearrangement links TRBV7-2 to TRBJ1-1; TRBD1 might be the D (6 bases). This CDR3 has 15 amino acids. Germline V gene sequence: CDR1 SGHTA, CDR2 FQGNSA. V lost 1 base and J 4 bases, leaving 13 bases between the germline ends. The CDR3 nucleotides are TGTGCCAGCAGCTTAGGCAGGGGTGGGAGCACTGAAGCTTTCTTT. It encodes CASSLGRGGSTEAFF.

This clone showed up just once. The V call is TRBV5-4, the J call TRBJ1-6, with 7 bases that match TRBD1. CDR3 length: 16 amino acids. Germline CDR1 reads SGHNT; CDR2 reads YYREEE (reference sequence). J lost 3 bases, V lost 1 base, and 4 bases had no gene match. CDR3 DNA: TGTGCCAGCAGCTTGTCTCGGACAGGCTATAATTCACCCCTCCACTTT. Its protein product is CASSLSRTGYNSPLHF.

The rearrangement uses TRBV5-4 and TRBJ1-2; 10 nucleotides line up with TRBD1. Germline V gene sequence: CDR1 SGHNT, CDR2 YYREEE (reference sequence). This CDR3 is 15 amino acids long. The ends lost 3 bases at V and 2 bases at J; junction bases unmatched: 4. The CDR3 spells CASSSLDRGNYGYTF. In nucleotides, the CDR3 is TGTGCCAGCAGCTCTTTGGACAGGGGGAACTATGGCTACACCTTC. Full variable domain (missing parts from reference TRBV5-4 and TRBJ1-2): ETGVTQSPTHLIKTRGQQVTLRCSSQSGHNTVSWYQQALGQGPQFIFQYYREEENGRGNFPPRFSGLQFPNYSSELNVNALELDDSALYLCASSSLDRGNYGYTFGSGTRLTVV.

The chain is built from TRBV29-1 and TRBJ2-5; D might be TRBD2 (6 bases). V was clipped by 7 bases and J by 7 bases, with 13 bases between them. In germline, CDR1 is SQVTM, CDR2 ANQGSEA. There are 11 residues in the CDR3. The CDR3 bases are TGCAGCGGGGGGACTGAGTGGACCCAGTACTTC. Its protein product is CSGGTEWTQYF.

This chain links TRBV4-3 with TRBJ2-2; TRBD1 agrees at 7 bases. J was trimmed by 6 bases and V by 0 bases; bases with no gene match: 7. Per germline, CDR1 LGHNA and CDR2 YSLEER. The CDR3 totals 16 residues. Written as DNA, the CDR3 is TGCGCCAGCAGCCAAGAAAACGACAGGGCGTCCGGGGAGCTGTTTTTT. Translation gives CASSQENDRASGELFF.

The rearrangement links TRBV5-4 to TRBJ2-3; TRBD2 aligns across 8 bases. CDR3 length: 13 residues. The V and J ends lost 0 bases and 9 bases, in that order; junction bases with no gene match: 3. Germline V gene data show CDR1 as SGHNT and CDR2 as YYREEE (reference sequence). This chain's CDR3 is CASSLAGGGTQYF. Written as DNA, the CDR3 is TGTGCCAGCAGCTTGGCCGGGGGGGGAACGCAGTATTTT.

The CDR3 bases are TGTGCCAGCAGTTGGTACATTGACACTGAAGCTTTCTTT. This gives the protein CASSWYIDTEAFF. The chain combines TRBV12-3 or TRBV12-4 with TRBJ1-1, with D uncertain. This CDR3 is 13 amino acids long. V was shortened by 4 bases and J by 3 bases, with 9 bases between the two germline ends.

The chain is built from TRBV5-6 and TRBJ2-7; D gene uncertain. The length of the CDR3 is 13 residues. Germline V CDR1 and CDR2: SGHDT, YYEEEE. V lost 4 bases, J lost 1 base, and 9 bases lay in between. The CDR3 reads CASSPVQSYEQYF. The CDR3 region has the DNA TGTGCCAGCAGCCCTGTCCAGTCCTACGAGCAGTACTTC.

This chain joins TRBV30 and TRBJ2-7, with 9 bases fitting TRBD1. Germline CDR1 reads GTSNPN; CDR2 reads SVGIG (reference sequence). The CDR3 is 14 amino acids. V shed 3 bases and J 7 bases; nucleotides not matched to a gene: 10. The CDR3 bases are TGTGCCTGGAGATGGACAGGGGCCAGAGGGGAGCAGTACTTC. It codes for CAWRWTGARGEQYF.

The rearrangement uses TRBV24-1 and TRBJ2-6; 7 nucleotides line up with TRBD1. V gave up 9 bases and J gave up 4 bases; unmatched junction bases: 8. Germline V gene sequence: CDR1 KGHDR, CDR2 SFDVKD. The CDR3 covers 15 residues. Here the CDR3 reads CATGTVRFGANVLTF. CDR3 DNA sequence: TGTGCCACCGGGACAGTTAGGTTCGGGGCCAACGTCCTGACTTTC.

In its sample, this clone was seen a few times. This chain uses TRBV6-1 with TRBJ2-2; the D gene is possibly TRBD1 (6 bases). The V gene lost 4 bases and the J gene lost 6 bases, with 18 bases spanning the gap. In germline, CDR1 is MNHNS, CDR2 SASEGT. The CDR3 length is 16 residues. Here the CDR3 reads CASSGQVAAGAGELFF. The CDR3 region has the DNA TGTGCCAGCAGTGGACAGGTGGCTGCGGGCGCCGGGGAGCTGTTTTTT.